The 14 T cell receptor beta chains presented below share a single source sample, sequenced in a study of blood T cells in healthy people across ages. A second PCR, run for roughly 7 to 11 cycles, used a sample-barcoded 5' primer plus a J-beta primer mix. TCRdb re-called the 5' RACE reads through MiXCR, storing one row per CDR3 protein. The data show approximately 600,000 distinct CDR3 sequences, 58% seen once. The sequenced sample consisted of blood. Every receptor here comes from a man in his 60s in good health.

This clonotype has just a few counts. The gene calls are TRBV7-2 and TRBJ1-6, with D tentatively TRBD1 (5 bases). The CDR3 has 15 amino acids. Trimming shortened V by 10 bases and J by 0 bases, and 13 bases separated the two germline ends. In germline, CDR1 is SGHTA, CDR2 FQGNSA. The CDR3 sequence is CAKGPTSSYNSPLHF. CDR3 DNA sequence: TGTGCCAAGGGACCGACGAGCTCCTATAATTCACCCCTCCACTTT.

With regard to this clonotype: Given a much more abundant clone one base away, this may be a read error. The chain uses TRBV20-1 and TRBJ2-1; the match to TRBD2 covers 8 bases. The CDR3 is 13 residues long. V lost 2 bases and J lost 13; bases outside the gene matches: 10. Per the germline V gene, CDR1 is DFQATT and CDR2 is SNEGSKA (reference sequence). The CDR3 loop reads CSARSGGKETQFF. The CDR3 coding sequence is TGCAGTGCTAGATCGGGGGGGAAAGAGACCCAGTTCTTC.

The chain employs TRBV7-2 and TRBJ2-5; perhaps TRBD2 as D (6 bases). Germline V gene lookup returns CDR1 SGHTA and CDR2 FQGNSA. This CDR3 comprises 15 residues. V shed 5 bases and J shed 7 bases, with 20 bases lying between them. For the CDR3, the DNA is TGTGCCAGCAGCCTTGCGGGGCGGCACGTTGGGACCCAGTACTTC. As protein: CASSLAGRHVGTQYF.

This chain joins TRBV3-1 and TRBJ2-4, with a weak D call TRBD1 (6 bases). Trimming removed 3 bases at V and 0 bases at J, with 12 bases between. There are 16 residues in the CDR3. Germline V gene lookup returns CDR1 LGHDT and CDR2 YNNKEL (reference sequence). This CDR3 is CASSQGAGVAKNIQYF. CDR3 DNA sequence: TGTGCCAGCAGCCAGGGGGCCGGGGTAGCCAAAAACATTCAGTACTTC.

About this clonotype itself: An end of the junction does not agree with germline; a read error may underlie this. The CDR3 nucleotides read TGTGCCAGCACTTTATCAGGGGGTGGCTACACCTTC. It is translated as CASTLSGGGYTF. V and J are TRBV12-3 or TRBV12-4 and TRBJ1-2; 7 bases align to TRBD1. There are 12 residues in the CDR3.

This clonotype appeared a few times. The CDR3 reads CASSFGLAGTEAFF. The CDR3 DNA is TGTGCCAGCAGCTTCGGACTAGCGGGTACTGAAGCTTTCTTT. V is TRBV7-9 and J is TRBJ1-1; D is unclear. Germline V gene data show CDR1 as SEHNR and CDR2 as FQNEAQ (reference sequence). This CDR3 is 14 amino acids long. V was cut by 3 bases and J by 5 bases, with 13 bases left in between.

This clonotype was seen a handful of times. V usage is TRBV20-1 and J usage is TRBJ1-2, with TRBD1 matching over 9 bases. Germline V CDR1 and CDR2: DFQATT, SNEGSKA (reference sequence). The CDR3 covers 12 residues. Trimming took 6 bases from V and 7 from J; bases not matched to a gene: 6. The DNA for the CDR3 is TGCAGTGCCAATGACAGGGGGGGTGGCTACACCTTC. It is translated as CSANDRGGGYTF.

The gene calls are TRBV20-1 and TRBJ2-3; 12 nucleotides align to TRBD1. This CDR3 is built from 15 residues. The V gene's germline CDR1 is DFQATT and CDR2 SNEGSKA (reference sequence). V dropped 3 bases and J dropped 4; count of bases not matched to a gene: 5. The CDR3 protein is CSASLGQGASDTQYF. The CDR3 bases are TGCAGTGCTAGTCTGGGACAGGGGGCTTCAGATACGCAGTATTTT.

The chain employs TRBV4-2 and TRBJ2-7; D gene unclear. The CDR3 consists of 14 residues. V lost 1 base and J lost 9, with 16 bases in between. The germline gives CDR1 LGHNA, CDR2 YNFKEQ. CDR3 sequence: CASSQARRRDGQYF. For the CDR3, the DNA is TGTGCCAGCAGCCAAGCCAGACGTAGGGATGGGCAGTACTTC.

The CDR3 bases are TGTGCCAGCAGCTTACTCGGGGACCAGGCTAACTATGGCTACACCTTC. Encoded protein: CASSLLGDQANYGYTF. The chain carries TRBV7-9 and TRBJ1-2, with TRBD1 as a possible D gene (5 bases). This CDR3 has 16 residues. CDR1 and CDR2 (germline): SEHNR, FQNEAQ (reference sequence). Between the trimmed V and J ends, which lost 2 bases and 0 bases, there was a span of 13 bases.

V and J are TRBV10-1 and TRBJ2-2, with 14 positions matching TRBD2. Looked up from germline, CDR1 is WNHNN and CDR2 is SYGVQD (reference sequence). Trimming removed 0 bases from V and 3 bases from J; junction bases left unmatched: 6. The CDR3 is 19 amino acids. CDR3 protein: CASSESRLAGGQYTGELFF. In DNA, the CDR3 is TGCGCCAGCAGTGAGTCGCGACTAGCGGGAGGGCAATACACCGGGGAGCTGTTTTTT.

J is TRBJ1-2 and V is TRBV7-9; TRBD1 agrees at 7 bases. V trimming: 6 bases; J trimming: 8 bases; junction bases outside the gene matches: 18. Germline V CDR1 and CDR2: SEHNR, FQNEAQ (reference sequence). This CDR3 contains 16 residues. The CDR3 reads CASRPPTTGVSGGYTF. The CDR3 nucleotides are TGTGCCAGCAGACCGCCGACAACAGGGGTTTCAGGAGGCTACACCTTC.

The genes are TRBV6-1 and TRBJ2-5; D remains ambiguous. Germline V gene data show CDR1 as MNHNS and CDR2 as SASEGT. The CDR3 consists of 16 residues. The V end lost 0 bases, the J end lost 5 bases, and 16 bases lay between the germline ends. The CDR3 here is CASSEAGAYIIETQYF. The CDR3 bases are TGTGCCAGCAGTGAAGCCGGTGCTTACATCATCGAGACCCAGTACTTC.

This clonotype has only a few counts. The V call is TRBV9, the J call TRBJ2-7, with D unclear. The CDR3 is 13 residues long. Trimming cost V 4 bases and J 7 bases, with 15 bases left between them. Germline V gene data show CDR1 as SGDLS and CDR2 as YYNGEE. The CDR3 DNA reads as TGTGCCAGCAGCCCTCCGGGCTCGTTTGAGCAGTACTTC. Translation gives CASSPPGSFEQYF.